The clone carrying this T cell receptor beta chain was seen ten or more times. CDR1 KGHSH and CDR2 LQKENI come from the germline V gene. There are 15 residues in the CDR3. The V and J ends lost 6 bases and 4 bases, in that order; junction bases with no gene match: 9. TCRdb called the 5' RACE reads again in MiXCR, with one record for every CDR3 protein. There are tens of thousands of distinct CDR3 sequences in the sample; under 13% occur only once, and about 1.7% lies in the top ten. The data were taken from a study of neurological immune-mediated disorders. This chain links TRBV18 with TRBJ2-1, with 7 nucleotides matching TRBD1. The sequenced sample was PBMCs. The clonotype originates from a man aged 35 to 55 in good health. The CDR3 sequence: CASSPRRDSYNEQFF. CDR3 DNA: TGTGCCAGCTCCCCCAGAAGGGACAGTTACAATGAGCAGTTCTTC.